A single sample is the source of the 15 T cell receptor beta chains below, sequenced in a study of graft-versus-host responses after intestinal transplantation. Using immunoSEQ multiplex PCR, the repertoire was profiled, and TCRdb retains in-frame clones only, with some absent. The sample gives fewer than 55,000 clones, 90% to 95% of which show up once; around 0.25% is in the top ten. The antigens these receptors bind are not known. The source material was unstimulated CD8+ T cells sorted from spleen or lymph node cells, sampled before transplant. The receptor set was obtained from a human donor who was the organ donor for an intestinal transplant.

The chain employs TRBV19 and TRBJ2-1; D remains unclear. CDR3 size: 17 residues. Germline V gives CDR1 LNHDA, CDR2 SQIVND (reference sequence). V was trimmed by 1 base and J by 0 bases, leaving 13 bases between them. CDR3 loop: CASSIAGYQYSYNEQFF. DNA of the CDR3: TGTGCCAGTAGTATAGCCGGCTACCAATACTCCTACAATGAGCAGTTCTTC.

The chain is built from TRBV11-2 and TRBJ1-1, with D tentatively TRBD1 (5 bases). The length of the CDR3 is 13 residues. Germline V gives CDR1 SGHAT, CDR2 FQNNGV. The ends were cut back, 3 bases at V and 1 base at J, with 6 bases in the middle. CDR3 protein: CASSFGGNTEAFF. DNA of the CDR3: TGTGCCAGCAGCTTTGGGGGGAACACTGAAGCTTTCTTT.

Here the CDR3 reads CASSSNTRNSYEQYF. The CDR3 DNA follows: TGTGCCAGCAGCTCGAATACCAGAAATTCCTACGAGCAGTACTTC. V gene TRBV7-9 combines with J gene TRBJ2-7; no clear D gene. CDR1 is SEHNR, CDR2 FQNEAQ, per germline (reference sequence). CDR3 size: 15 residues. With 4 bases removed from V and 1 base from J, the gap between germline ends came to 14 bases.

V and J are TRBV30 and TRBJ2-7; D is possibly TRBD2 (5 bases). The CDR3 runs to 14 residues. Between the trimmed V and J ends, which lost 4 bases and 0 bases, there was a span of 13 bases. Germline V lookup: CDR1 GTSNPN, CDR2 SVGIG (reference sequence). The DNA of the CDR3 is TGTGCCTGGAACCCGGGATCGAGCTCCTACGAGCAGTACTTC. Protein sequence: CAWNPGSSSYEQYF.

The J gene is TRBJ2-7, the V gene TRBV12-5, with D unresolved. The germline V gene has CDR1 LGHNT and CDR2 FRNRAP. This CDR3 is built from 14 residues. The V gene lost 6 bases and the J gene lost 4 bases, with 16 bases spanning the gap. The CDR3 DNA sequence: TGTGCTAGTGGCAATCCTTCAAACCGGTACGAGCAGTACTTC. This gives the protein CASGNPSNRYEQYF.

The chain recombines TRBV4-3 with TRBJ1-3; no definite D call. Trimming pared 2 bases from V and 0 bases from J, leaving 26 bases between. This CDR3 is built from 21 residues. Germline CDR1 LGHNA, CDR2 YSLEER. CDR3 coding DNA: TGCGCCAGCAGCCAATATTTGAGTCTGGTTCGGGCAGCCGACTCTGGAAACACCATATATTTT. Amino acid sequence: CASSQYLSLVRAADSGNTIYF.

The V and J genes are TRBV19 and TRBJ1-2; tentative D call: TRBD1 (6 bases). The CDR3 runs 19 residues. With 3 bases removed from V and 4 bases from J, the gap between germline ends came to 27 bases. Germline V CDR1 and CDR2: LNHDA, SQIVND (reference sequence). Here the CDR3 reads CASSMETGAGAPNGYGYTF. The CDR3, as DNA: TGTGCCAGTAGTATGGAAACGGGGGCAGGGGCCCCGAATGGCTATGGCTACACCTTC.

CDR3 protein: CASSRMWGRETQYF. The DNA of the CDR3 is TGTGCCAGCAGCCGTATGTGGGGGCGGGAGACCCAGTACTTC. The V gene is TRBV13, the J gene TRBJ2-5, with a weak D call TRBD1 (6 bases). Germline assignment: CDR1 PRHDT and CDR2 FYEKMQ (reference sequence). The CDR3 has 14 residues. Trimming shortened V by 5 bases and J by 5 bases, and 15 bases separated the two germline ends.

The genes are TRBV5-3 and TRBJ2-7; TRBD1 agrees at 7 bases. TRBV5-3 is an ORF for which the function is uncertain. V was pared by 2 bases and J by 4 bases, with 9 bases of the junction left unmatched. The CDR3 totals 15 residues. The DNA of the CDR3 is TGTGCCAGAAGCTTAGCAAGGGGGCCTGAATACGAGCAGTACTTC. This encodes CARSLARGPEYEQYF.

The chain joins TRBV7-9 to TRBJ1-4; TRBD1 matches 7 bases. Germline CDR1 and CDR2: SEHNR and FQNEAQ (reference sequence). The CDR3 sequence is 16 residues long. Trimming took 4 bases from V and 5 from J; bases not matched to a gene: 10. Here the CDR3 DNA reads TGTGCCAGCAGCTCACCCTCCGGGACAGAGAATGAAAAACTGTTTTTT. This encodes CASSSPSGTENEKLFF.

The chain carries TRBV13 and TRBJ1-1, with 9 bases aligning to TRBD1. Looked up from germline, CDR1 is PRHDT and CDR2 is FYEKMQ (reference sequence). J lost 4 bases, V lost 2 bases, and 11 bases had no gene match. This CDR3 spans 17 amino acids. The CDR3 DNA is TGTGCCAGCAGCTTACCCTTCGGACAGGGGTTGGGCACTGAAGCTTTCTTT. Its protein product is CASSLPFGQGLGTEAFF.

The V and J genes are TRBV7-8 and TRBJ2-7; 7 nucleotides agree with TRBD1. Losses at the gene ends were 2 bases for V and 3 bases for J; bases not matched to a gene: 19. Per the germline V gene, CDR1 is SGHVS and CDR2 is FQNEAQ. The CDR3 covers 19 residues. In DNA form, the CDR3 reads TGTGCCAGCAGCTTACCAAGGCCAAACGGTGCAGGGGGAATCTACGAGCAGTACTTC. Translated: CASSLPRPNGAGGIYEQYF.

This clone is a singleton in its sample. The gene calls are TRBV30 and TRBJ1-1; 9 positions match TRBD1. V gave up 5 bases and J gave up 3 bases; unmatched junction bases: 7. CDR1 and CDR2 from the germline V gene are GTSNPN and SVGIG (reference sequence). The CDR3 totals 14 residues. The CDR3 here is CAWLQGALDTEAFF. The CDR3 DNA sequence: TGTGCCTGGTTACAGGGGGCATTGGACACTGAAGCTTTCTTT.

The V and J genes are TRBV30 and TRBJ2-5; 8 positions match TRBD1. The DNA matches TRBJ2-7 better at its end, which makes the J call doubtful. The CDR3 sequence is 16 residues long. Germline values: CDR1 GTSNPN, CDR2 SVGIG (reference sequence). The CDR3 sequence: CAWTSARGRGRDEQYF. The DNA for the CDR3 is TGTGCCTGGACCTCTGCGCGGGGCAGGGGGCGCGACGAGCAGTACTTC.

This rearrangement joins TRBV10-3 to TRBJ2-7; 7 nucleotides agree with TRBD1. J was trimmed by 0 bases and V by 0 bases; bases with no gene match: 5. Germline CDR1 reads ENHRY; CDR2 reads SYGVKD. This CDR3 comprises 16 residues. The CDR3, as DNA: TGTGCCATCAGTGAGTCCCCGACAGGGAGCTCCTACGAGCAGTACTTC. Amino acid sequence: CAISESPTGSSYEQYF.